Below are 18 T cell receptor beta chains sequenced from a single sample in a study of cytomegalovirus exposure and HLA in healthy donors. The PCR ran on 60 Vbeta and 13 Jbeta primers. Using immunoSEQ multiplex PCR, the repertoire was profiled, and TCRdb retains in-frame clones only, with some absent. The sample has roughly 100,000 clones, roughly 15% seen once. The sequenced material came from PBMCs. The receptors derive from a female donor in good health and CMV-seronegative.

In this sample, this clone turned up a few times. This rearrangement joins TRBV5-6 to TRBJ1-4; D unclear. The CDR3 spans 15 residues. The germline V gene encodes CDR1 SGHDT and CDR2 YYEEEE. V was cut by 0 bases and J by 10 bases, with 16 bases left in between. CDR3 coding DNA: TGTGCCAGCAGCTTGGCTGGACTGGGTATTAGAAAACTGTTTTTT. Amino acids: CASSLAGLGIRKLFF.

This sequence joins TRBV27 and TRBJ1-1; the D gene is possibly TRBD1 (5 bases). Germline V lookup: CDR1 MNHEY, CDR2 SMNVEV (reference sequence). V lost 5 bases, J lost 1 base, and 20 bases lay in between. The CDR3 loop spans 17 amino acids. The CDR3 nucleotides are TGTGCCAGCAGTCCCTTCCCCAGGGCGACTGGGAACACTGAAGCTTTCTTT. Residues: CASSPFPRATGNTEAFF.

This clone was recorded once. This sequence joins TRBV6-5 and TRBJ2-2; 11 bases align to TRBD1. The ends lost 8 bases at V and 5 bases at J; junction bases unmatched: 4. This CDR3 has 14 amino acids. The germline CDR1 and CDR2 sequences are MNHEY and SVGAGI. The CDR3 sequence is CASWTGGRTGELFF. CDR3 DNA sequence: TGTGCCAGCTGGACAGGGGGCAGGACCGGGGAGCTGTTTTTT.

V gene TRBV7-9 combines with J gene TRBJ1-5; D is perhaps TRBD1 (6 bases). There are 15 residues in the CDR3. V lost 4 bases, J lost 4 bases, and 14 bases lay in between. Germline-derived CDR1 and CDR2 are SEHNR and FQNEAQ (reference sequence). The CDR3 sequence: CASSSRLQGNQPQHF. Here the CDR3 DNA reads TGTGCCAGCAGCTCACGTTTACAGGGTAATCAGCCCCAGCATTTT.

This clone was recorded a few times. CDR3 sequence: CASSPRQGQSNQPQHF. The CDR3 DNA is TGTGCCAGCTCACCGCGGCAAGGACAGAGCAATCAGCCCCAGCATTTT. This sequence joins TRBV18 and TRBJ1-5; the D gene is possibly TRBD1 (6 bases). V lost 3 bases and J 1 base, leaving 13 bases between the germline ends. The germline gives CDR1 KGHSH, CDR2 LQKENI. CDR3 length equals 16 residues. Filled out from reference TRBV18 and TRBJ1-5, the complete variable domain reads NAGVMQNPRHLVRRRGQEARLRCSPMKGHSHVYWYRQLPEEGLKFMVYLQKENIIDESGMPKERFSAEFPKEGPSILRIQQVVRGDSAAYFCASSPRQGQSNQPQHFGDGTRLSIL.

This clone was observed a handful of times. The rearrangement joins TRBV7-9 to TRBJ2-7; tentatively, D is TRBD1 (7 bases). Germline V gives CDR1 SEHNR, CDR2 FQNEAQ (reference sequence). The germline V and J ends were trimmed by 3 bases and 3 bases, with 24 bases remaining between them. The length of the CDR3 is 18 residues. This CDR3 is CASSFGRAGQSIIYEQYF. The CDR3 DNA reads TGTGCCAGCAGCTTTGGTCGGGCGGGACAGAGCATTATCTACGAGCAGTACTTC.

The V and J genes are TRBV28 and TRBJ2-2; TRBD2 matches at 7 bases. Germline V gene lookup returns CDR1 MDHEN and CDR2 SYDVKM. V shed 5 bases and J 1 base; nucleotides not matched to a gene: 7. The CDR3 loop spans 16 amino acids. CDR3 loop: CASSGLGGGNTGELFF. The CDR3 nucleotides read TGTGCCAGCAGTGGGTTAGGCGGGGGGAACACCGGGGAGCTGTTTTTT.

This clone has a handful of counts. V usage is TRBV5-1 and J usage is TRBJ2-7, with TRBD2 matching over 15 bases. CDR1 is SGHRS and CDR2 is YFSETQ in the germline V gene. The V and J ends lost 4 bases and 1 base, in that order; junction bases with no gene match: 6. The CDR3 sequence is 17 residues long. The CDR3 is CASSAGLAGGLSYEQYF. In DNA, the CDR3 is TGCGCCAGCAGCGCGGGACTAGCGGGGGGCCTATCCTACGAGCAGTACTTC.

This clone was observed a few times. The chain carries TRBV7-2 and TRBJ2-1, with 9 bases fitting TRBD1. This CDR3 contains 15 residues. V dropped 5 bases and J dropped 3; count of bases not matched to a gene: 5. Germline CDR1 is SGHTA and CDR2 is FQGNSA. The CDR3 loop is CASSARTGDYNEQFF. Here the CDR3 DNA reads TGTGCCAGCAGCGCCCGGACAGGGGACTACAATGAGCAGTTCTTC.

The chain is built from TRBV5-4 and TRBJ2-7; weak D call: TRBD2 (6 bases). From germline, CDR1 is SGHNT and CDR2 YYREEE (reference sequence). This CDR3 is built from 17 residues. Trimming pared 2 bases from V and 0 bases from J, leaving 18 bases between. The CDR3 here is CASSFGIAVPSSYEQYF. CDR3 nucleotide sequence: TGTGCCAGCAGCTTTGGAATAGCGGTACCCAGCTCCTACGAGCAGTACTTC.

This clone has more than one count but fewer than ten. This chain uses TRBV18 with TRBJ2-1, with D possibly TRBD2 on 7 matching bases. Trimming removed 3 bases at V and 2 bases at J, with 17 bases between. CDR3 length: 17 residues. CDR1 is KGHSH, CDR2 LQKENI, per germline. CDR3 region: CASSPTDRGGTYNEQFF. DNA for the CDR3: TGTGCCAGCTCACCGACTGATAGGGGGGGTACCTACAATGAGCAGTTCTTC.

V gene TRBV11-2 combines with J gene TRBJ2-7; 8 positions agree with TRBD2. Germline lookup yields CDR1 SGHAT and CDR2 FQNNGV. V dropped 4 bases and J dropped 6; count of bases not matched to a gene: 14. CDR3 length: 16 residues. Written as DNA, the CDR3 is TGTGCCAGCAGCTCCCCTTCGGGGGGGAAAAGTCGCGAGCAGTACTTC. Protein: CASSSPSGGKSREQYF.

This clone was seen more than once but under ten times. J is TRBJ1-6 and V is TRBV6-5; D uncertain. Germline loops: CDR1 MNHEY, CDR2 SVGAGI. V lost 0 bases to trimming and J lost 7 bases, with 4 bases between them. This CDR3 is 13 amino acids long. CDR3 loop: CASSYSPNSPLHF. DNA of the CDR3: TGTGCCAGCAGTTACTCCCCGAATTCACCCCTCCACTTT.

The table lists this clone with a few counts. This chain links TRBV6-1 with TRBJ2-1; maybe TRBD1 (7 bases). Germline lookup yields CDR1 MNHNS and CDR2 SASEGT. Deletions cut 2 bases from V and 10 bases from J, with 15 bases between. CDR3 size: 14 residues. The chain's CDR3 is CASSETRQGGEQFF. The CDR3 DNA is TGTGCCAGCAGTGAAACAAGGCAGGGGGGCGAGCAGTTCTTC.

The chain recombines TRBV4-3 with TRBJ2-2; D gene unclear. Germline-derived CDR1 and CDR2 are LGHNA and YSLEER. With 2 bases removed from V and 4 bases from J, the gap between germline ends came to 8 bases. The CDR3 has 14 amino acids. The CDR3 DNA follows: TGCGCCAGCAGCCAAACACAGCTCACCGGGGAGCTGTTTTTT. Translated: CASSQTQLTGELFF.

The chain links TRBV7-8 to TRBJ2-3; the match to TRBD2 covers 10 bases. The CDR3 totals 15 residues. The germline V gene has CDR1 SGHVS and CDR2 FQNEAQ. The V and J ends lost 5 bases and 3 bases, in that order; junction bases with no gene match: 5. CDR3 sequence reads: CASSHYSGRTDTQYF. The CDR3, as DNA: TGTGCCAGCAGCCATTATAGCGGGAGGACAGATACGCAGTATTTT.

In its sample, this clone was seen a few times. The chain carries TRBV5-1 and TRBJ1-1; a weak D match, TRBD1 (6 bases). CDR3 length: 14 amino acids. Germline V gene lookup returns CDR1 SGHRS and CDR2 YFSETQ. V was pared by 4 bases and J by 5 bases, with 15 bases between. Here the CDR3 reads CASSPLGTRTEAFF. CDR3 nucleotide sequence: TGCGCCAGCAGCCCCCTCGGGACAAGAACTGAAGCTTTCTTT.

This clone was seen a few times. The chain employs TRBV5-4 and TRBJ2-5, with TRBD2 matching 14 bases. V shed 4 bases and J 4 bases; nucleotides not matched to a gene: 9. The CDR3 contains 17 residues. CDR1 is SGHNT and CDR2 is YYREEE in the germline V gene (reference sequence). CDR3 DNA sequence: TGTGCCAGCAGCCATAGGACTAGCGGGAGGCGGGCAGAGACCCAGTACTTC. Its protein is CASSHRTSGRRAETQYF.